Many counts were recorded for the clone carrying this T cell receptor beta chain. Its specificity is unknown. The investigators amplified TCR beta CDR3 regions from RNA transcripts. With the HTBI primer set, the TCR CDR3 went through a first round of RT-PCR. Each CDR3 protein is one row after TCRdb ran MiXCR on the multiplex PCR reads. Here the sample spans fewer than 750,000 distinct CDR3 sequences, 14% to 15% being singletons. This sample stems from a study of T cells in Graves' hyperthyroidism and ophthalmopathy. Broader study findings: Ophthalmopathy was distinguished from stable hyperthyroidism by 13 V-J signatures.

Trimming at V came to 5 bases and at J to 5 bases, leaving 13 bases not matched to a gene. This CDR3 region has 17 residues. In germline, CDR1 is LNHDA, CDR2 SQIVND (reference sequence). Sequencing was performed on blood. This receptor was identified in a woman between 40 and 50 years old with Graves' ophthalmopathy. This sequence joins TRBV19 and TRBJ2-7; TRBD2 matches at 12 bases. The CDR3 DNA is TGTGCCAGTAGTGCAATCTCTGGACTAGCGGGACCGGACGAGCAGTACTTC. Its protein product is CASSAISGLAGPDEQYF.